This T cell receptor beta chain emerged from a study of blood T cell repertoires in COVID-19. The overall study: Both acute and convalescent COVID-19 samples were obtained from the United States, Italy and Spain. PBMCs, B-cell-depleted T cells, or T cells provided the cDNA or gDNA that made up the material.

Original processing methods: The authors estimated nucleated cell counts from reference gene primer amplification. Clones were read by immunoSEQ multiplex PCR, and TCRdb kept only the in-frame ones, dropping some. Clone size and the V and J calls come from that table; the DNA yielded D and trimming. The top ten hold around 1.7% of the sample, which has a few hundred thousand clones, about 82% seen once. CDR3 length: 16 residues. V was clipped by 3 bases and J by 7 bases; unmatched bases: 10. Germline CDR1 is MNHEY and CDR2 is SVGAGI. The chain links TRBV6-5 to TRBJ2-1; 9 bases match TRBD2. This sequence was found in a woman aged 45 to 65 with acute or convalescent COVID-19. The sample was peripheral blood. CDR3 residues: CASSYNSGRRKNEQFF. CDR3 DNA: TGTGCCAGCAGTTATAATAGCGGGAGAAGGAAGAATGAGCAGTTCTTC.